This TCR beta chain was obtained from a study of cytomegalovirus exposure and HLA in healthy donors. V shed 1 base and J shed 2 bases, with 3 bases lying between them. Germline lookup yields CDR1 MGHDK and CDR2 SYGVNS. The CDR3 runs 13 residues. The PCR was carried out with 60 Vbeta primers and 13 Jbeta primers. Libraries were prepared by immunoSEQ multiplex PCR; TCRdb keeps only in-frame clonotypes and omits some of them. The table records 170,000 or so clones, 70% to 80% of them present only once. As to this clone: Its cognate antigen is unknown.

Findings and caveats of the study: Researchers reportedly found TCR beta sequences accurately predicted most subjects' HLA-A and HLA-B alleles. An Asian-associated ancestry cluster reportedly showed fewer N-insertions than the roughly 670-donor mean in a later analysis. Excluded were some V segments that proved indistinguishable, including TRBV6-2 and TRBV6-3.

The sequenced sample consisted of PBMCs. This rearrangement joins TRBV25-1 to TRBJ1-5, with D unresolved. The TCR comes from a woman in her fifties or sixties in good health and CMV-seropositive. The CDR3, as DNA: TGTGCCAGCAGTGAATCGGGCAATCAGCCCCAGCATTTT. The encoded protein is CASSESGNQPQHF. Using reference TRBV25-1 and TRBJ1-5 for the parts outside the CDR3, the full variable domain is EADIYQTPRYLVIGTGKKITLECSQTMGHDKMYWYQQDPGMELHLIHYSYGVNSTEKGDLSSESTVSRIRTEHFPLTLESARPSHTSQYLCASSESGNQPQHFGDGTRLSIL.